This note documents a single T cell receptor (beta chain) sequence. Its antigen is as yet unknown. The sample belongs to a study of cytomegalovirus exposure and HLA in healthy donors. Findings and caveats of the study: In a later analysis, an Asian-associated ancestry cluster reportedly showed fewer N-insertions than the approximately 620-donor mean.

PCR primers comprised 60 Vbeta and 13 Jbeta primers. Sequencing was performed with immunoSEQ multiplex PCR; in TCRdb, only in-frame clones are kept and a portion is missing. The sample carries some 140,000 clones, around 83% recorded once. This CDR3 spans 15 amino acids. Germline loops: CDR1 LNHDA, CDR2 SQIVND (reference sequence). The V end was cut by 2 bases, the J end by 4 bases, with 13 bases between. The receptor was derived from a male donor in good health and CMV-seropositive. The specimen sequenced was PBMCs. This chain uses TRBV19 with TRBJ2-3, with D possibly matching TRBD1 (5 bases). DNA of the CDR3: TGTGCCAGTAGTATACAGGGATTCCATGCAGATACGCAGTATTTT. The encoded protein is CASSIQGFHADTQYF.